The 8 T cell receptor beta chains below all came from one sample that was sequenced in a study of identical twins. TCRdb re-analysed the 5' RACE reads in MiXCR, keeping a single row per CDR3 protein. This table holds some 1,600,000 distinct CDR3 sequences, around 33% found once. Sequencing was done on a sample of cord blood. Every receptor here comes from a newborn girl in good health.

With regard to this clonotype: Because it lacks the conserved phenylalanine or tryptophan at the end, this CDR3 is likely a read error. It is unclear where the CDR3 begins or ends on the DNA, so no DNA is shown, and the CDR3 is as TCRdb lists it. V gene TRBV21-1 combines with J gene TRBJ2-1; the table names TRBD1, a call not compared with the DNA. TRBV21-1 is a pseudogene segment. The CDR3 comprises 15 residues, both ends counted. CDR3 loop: CASSKAGGPYNEQFL.

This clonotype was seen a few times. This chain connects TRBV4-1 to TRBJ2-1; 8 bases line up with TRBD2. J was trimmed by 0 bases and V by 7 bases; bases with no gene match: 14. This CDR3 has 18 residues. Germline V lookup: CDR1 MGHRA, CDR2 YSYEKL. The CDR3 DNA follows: TGCGCCAGCAAGTTTACTAGCGGAGTACCTAGCTCCTACAATGAGCAGTTCTTC. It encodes CASKFTSGVPSSYNEQFF.

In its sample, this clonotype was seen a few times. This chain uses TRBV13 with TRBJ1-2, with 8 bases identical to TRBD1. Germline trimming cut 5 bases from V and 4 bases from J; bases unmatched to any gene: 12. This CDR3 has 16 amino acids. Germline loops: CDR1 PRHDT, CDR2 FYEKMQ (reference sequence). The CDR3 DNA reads TGTGCCAGCAGCATTACCGGGACAGGACCCTTCTATGGCTACACCTTC. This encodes CASSITGTGPFYGYTF. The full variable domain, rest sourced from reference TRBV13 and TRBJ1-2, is AAGVIQSPRHLIKEKRETATLKCYPIPRHDTVYWYQQGPGQDPQFLISFYEKMQSDKGSIPDRFSAQQFSDYHSELNMSSLELGDSALYFCASSITGTGPFYGYTFGSGTRLTVV.

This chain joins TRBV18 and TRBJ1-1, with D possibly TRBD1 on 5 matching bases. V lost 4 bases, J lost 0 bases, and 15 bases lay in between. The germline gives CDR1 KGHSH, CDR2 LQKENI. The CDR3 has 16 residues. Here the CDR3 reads CASSLYRPLMNTEAFF. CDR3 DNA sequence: TGTGCCAGCTCACTGTACAGGCCATTAATGAACACTGAAGCTTTCTTT.

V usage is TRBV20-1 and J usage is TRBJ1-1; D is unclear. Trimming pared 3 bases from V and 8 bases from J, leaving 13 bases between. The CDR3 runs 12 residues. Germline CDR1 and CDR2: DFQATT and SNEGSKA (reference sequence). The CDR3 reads CSASLDFGEAFF. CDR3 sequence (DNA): TGCAGTGCTAGTTTGGACTTCGGGGAAGCTTTCTTT.

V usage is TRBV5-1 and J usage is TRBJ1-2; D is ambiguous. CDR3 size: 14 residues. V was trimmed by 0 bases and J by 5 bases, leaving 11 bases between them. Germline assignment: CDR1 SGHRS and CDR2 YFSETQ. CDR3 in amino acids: CASSLGQPLYGYTF. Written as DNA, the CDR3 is TGCGCCAGCAGCTTGGGGCAGCCTCTTTATGGCTACACCTTC.

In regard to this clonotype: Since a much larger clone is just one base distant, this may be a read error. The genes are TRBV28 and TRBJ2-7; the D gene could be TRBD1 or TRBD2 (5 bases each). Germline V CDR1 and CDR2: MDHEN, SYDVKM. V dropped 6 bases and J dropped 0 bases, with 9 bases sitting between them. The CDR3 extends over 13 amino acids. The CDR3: CASRPGSSYEQYF. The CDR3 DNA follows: TGTGCCAGCAGGCCAGGGAGCTCCTACGAGCAGTACTTC.

The CDR3 DNA follows: TGCGCCAGCAGCTCCACCGGGACGTCGAATTACAATGAGCAGTTCTTC. This gives the protein CASSSTGTSNYNEQFF. The chain couples TRBV5-1 to TRBJ2-1, with D perhaps being TRBD1 or TRBD2 (5 bases each). V was shortened by 3 bases and J by 4 bases, with 17 bases between the two germline ends. The CDR3 is made up of 16 amino acids. Germline CDR1 is SGHRS and CDR2 is YFSETQ.